A selection of T cell receptor beta chains follows, all from one sample in a study of T-cell memory formation after mild COVID-19. Using its own MiXCR run on the 5' RACE reads, TCRdb lists one record per CDR3 protein. The table lists 450,000 to 650,000 distinct CDR3 sequences, roughly 17% of them singletons. Sample: PBMCs or a T cell subset sorted from them (not recorded which). These receptors all come from an adult woman who had mild COVID-19 (a few samples of this study predate the infection). Cell type and time point are not known. The CDR3 runs from the conserved cysteine through the conserved F or W. Fields, in order: V gene, J gene, clone size, D gene, CDR3 protein, CDR3 DNA. The D gene is left open where the match is weak. Clone sizes are given selectively: once, few, many, or a class where the clone is expanded.

TRBV11-2	TRBJ2-7	NA	TRBD1	CASSPPGQGFLRYF	TGTGCCAGCAGCCCACCGGGACAGGGATTTCTGCGGTACTTC
TRBV6-5	TRBJ2-2	few	TRBD2	CASSLAGGIPWELFF	TGTGCCAGCAGTTTAGCGGGGGGGATTCCGTGGGAGCTGTTTTTT
TRBV30	TRBJ2-1	few	NA	CAWSRGSQFF	TGTGCCTGGAGTAGGGGCTCTCAGTTCTTC
TRBV10-2	TRBJ2-7	few	TRBD1	CASSDAQGAYEQYF	TGCGCCAGCAGTGACGCGCAGGGGGCCTACGAGCAGTACTTC
TRBV7-2	TRBJ2-7	few	NA	CASSFLGVSSYEQYF	TGTGCCAGCAGCTTCCTCGGGGTTAGCTCCTACGAGCAGTACTTC
TRBV5-5	TRBJ1-1	NA	NA	CASRSRANTEAFF	TGTGCCAGCCGCTCACGGGCGAACACTGAAGCTTTCTTT
TRBV6-5	TRBJ2-1	NA	NA	CASRRGTRNEQFF	TGTGCCAGCAGGAGGGGCACCCGGAATGAGCAGTTCTTC
TRBV20-1	TRBJ2-3	NA	TRBD2	CSASRSTSASLTDTQYF	TGCAGTGCTAGTAGGTCGACTAGCGCGAGCCTCACAGATACGCAGTATTTT
TRBV12-3/TRBV12-4	TRBJ2-3	NA	TRBD1	CASSVDRGDTQYF	TGTGCCAGCAGCGTAGACAGGGGTGATACGCAGTATTTT
TRBV9	TRBJ2-7	NA	TRBD2	CASSPASGTSYEQYF	TGTGCCAGCAGCCCTGCTAGCGGAACCTCCTACGAGCAGTACTTC
TRBV27	TRBJ2-1	NA	TRBD2	CASRTGLWEGNEQFF	TGTGCCAGCAGAACAGGACTCTGGGAGGGGAATGAGCAGTTCTTC
TRBV5-6	TRBJ2-7	few	NA	CASSFDRVIENYEQYF	TGTGCCAGCAGCTTTGACCGGGTCATAGAAAACTACGAGCAGTACTTC
TRBV12-3/TRBV12-4	TRBJ1-1	NA	NA	CASSFHRVNTEAFF	TGTGCCAGCAGTTTCCACAGGGTTAACACTGAAGCTTTCTTT
TRBV20-1	TRBJ2-1	NA	TRBD2	CSAVAGSYNEQFF	TGCAGTGCTGTAGCGGGATCGTACAATGAGCAGTTCTTC
TRBV3-1	TRBJ2-3	few	TRBD2	CASSGTSGGPDTDTQYF	TGTGCCAGCAGCGGGACTAGCGGGGGGCCTGACACAGATACGCAGTATTTT
TRBV11-1	TRBJ1-6	NA	NA	CASSLAPQQSSYNSPLHF	TGTGCCAGCAGCTTAGCGCCCCAGCAGAGCTCCTATAATTCACCCCTCCACTTT
TRBV7-9	TRBJ2-1	NA	NA	CASSFGDLRGSYNEQFF	TGTGCCAGCAGCTTCGGGGACCTGAGGGGATCCTACAATGAGCAGTTCTTC
TRBV30	TRBJ2-4	few	NA	CAWNNRVDKNIQYF	TGTGCCTGGAACAACAGGGTGGACAAAAACATTCAGTACTTC
TRBV9	TRBJ2-5	few	NA	CASSPRGDSLGGETQYF	TGTGCCAGCAGCCCACGTGGGGACAGTCTCGGGGGAGAGACCCAGTACTTC
TRBV24-1	TRBJ2-6	NA	TRBD1	CATSDRTGLSGANVLTF	TGTGCCACCAGTGATCGGACAGGACTCTCTGGGGCCAACGTCCTGACTTTC
TRBV5-5	TRBJ2-7	NA	TRBD1	CASIAYGTAPKQYF	TGTGCCAGCATCGCTTACGGGACAGCTCCGAAGCAGTACTTC
TRBV29-1	TRBJ2-3	few	NA	CSVEWPSNTQYF	TGCAGCGTTGAATGGCCATCAAATACGCAGTATTTT
TRBV7-3	TRBJ2-2	few	TRBD1	CATGQGFTGELFF	TGTGCCACGGGACAGGGTTTCACCGGGGAGCTGTTTTTT
TRBV4-1	TRBJ1-1	few	NA	CASSQGPKNTEAFF	TGCGCCAGCAGCCAAGGTCCCAAGAACACTGAAGCTTTCTTT
TRBV3-1	TRBJ2-5	NA	NA	CASRARNRVRETQYF	TGTGCCAGCAGAGCCAGAAACAGGGTCCGGGAGACCCAGTACTTC
TRBV7-2	TRBJ1-5	few	NA	CASSLATPQPQHF	TGTGCCAGCAGCTTAGCGACACCCCAGCCCCAGCATTTT
TRBV20-1	TRBJ1-5	NA	NA	CSARDHQGANQPQHF	TGCAGTGCTAGAGATCACCAAGGCGCTAATCAGCCCCAGCATTTT